This T cell receptor (beta chain) was recovered during a study of early T cells in non-severe SARS-CoV-2 infection. The sample holds many counts of this clonotype. TCRdb re-called the 5' RACE reads with MiXCR, one entry per CDR3 protein. The sample contains roughly 29,000 distinct CDR3 sequences, about 4.6% of which appear only once. This CDR3 has 14 residues. V lost 5 bases and J 0 bases, leaving 9 bases between the germline ends. The chain couples TRBV12-3 or TRBV12-4 to TRBJ2-3, with D tentatively TRBD1 (5 bases). The receptor comes from an adult who was a healthcare worker with PCR-confirmed SARS-CoV-2 infection or an uninfected control (not recorded which). Sequences were obtained from whole blood. The CDR3 is CASSMGPSTDTQYF. DNA of the CDR3: TGTGCCAGCAGTATGGGGCCCAGCACAGATACGCAGTATTTT.